These 20 T cell receptor beta chains came from one sample sequenced in a study of T cell responses to AZD1222 COVID-19 vaccine. Sequencing used immunoSEQ multiplex PCR; TCRdb keeps in-frame clones, though not all of them. The sample contains 78,000 or so clones, 70% to 90% of which appear only once. The source was peripheral blood, collected on day 0 of AZD1222 vaccination. Receptors originate from an adult in good health.

Only a few counts were recorded for this clone. The rearrangement links TRBV2 to TRBJ1-6; D is unresolved. Germline V gives CDR1 SNHLY, CDR2 FYNNEI. Trimming took 7 bases from V and 4 from J, leaving 8 bases between them. This CDR3 is 13 amino acids long. The CDR3 coding sequence is TGTGCCAGCACAGGCGCTTATAATTCACCCCTCCACTTT. Amino acids: CASTGAYNSPLHF.

This clone was detected only a few times. The V gene is TRBV19, the J gene TRBJ1-2; D uncertain. The CDR3 spans 14 residues. Trimming removed 2 bases from V and 4 bases from J, with 11 bases in between. Germline assignment: CDR1 LNHDA and CDR2 SQIVND (reference sequence). CDR3 nucleotides: TGTGCCAGTAGTATACTCACCGACGCCTATGGCTACACCTTC. Translating gives CASSILTDAYGYTF.

This clone was recorded a few times. V is TRBV7-8 and J is TRBJ1-2; D is undetermined. V was cut by 3 bases and J by 3 bases, with 8 bases left in between. Germline V gene lookup returns CDR1 SGHVS and CDR2 FQNEAQ. The CDR3 has 13 amino acids. The CDR3 loop reads CASSFGEDYGYTF. In nucleotides, the CDR3 is TGTGCCAGCAGCTTTGGGGAGGACTATGGCTACACCTTC.

This chain uses TRBV10-3 with TRBJ2-5, with D perhaps assigned TRBD1 or TRBD2 (5 bases each). The CDR3 contains 14 residues. CDR1 is ENHRY and CDR2 is SYGVKD in the germline V gene. V shed 7 bases and J shed 2 bases, with 14 bases lying between them. CDR3 in amino acids: CAITPGGLQETQYF. CDR3 bases: TGTGCCATCACCCCTGGGGGTCTTCAAGAGACCCAGTACTTC.

The chain has TRBV7-2 and TRBJ2-7, with TRBD2 matching over 12 bases. CDR1 is SGHTA and CDR2 is FQGNSA in the germline V gene. Trimming cost V 4 bases and J 2 bases; bases outside gene matches: 3. The CDR3 contains 15 residues. CDR3 nucleotide sequence: TGTGCCAGCAGCTCCACTAGCGGGGGGACCTACGAGCAGTACTTC. Its protein product is CASSSTSGGTYEQYF.

The count of this clone is one. The rearrangement links TRBV5-4 to TRBJ2-2; 7 bases are shared with TRBD2. Per the germline V gene, CDR1 is SGHNT and CDR2 is YYREEE (reference sequence). V shed 5 bases, J shed 0 bases, and the junction held 4 bases outside the gene matches. CDR3 length equals 15 residues. CDR3 region: CASSSTSANTGELFF. The CDR3 DNA follows: TGTGCCAGCAGTTCTACTAGCGCGAACACCGGGGAGCTGTTTTTT.

The chain uses TRBV2 and TRBJ1-3; possible D gene TRBD1, 6 bases. The CDR3 consists of 15 residues. Trimming stripped 7 bases from V and 0 bases from J, with 13 bases between. The V gene's germline CDR1 is SNHLY and CDR2 FYNNEI. CDR3: CASMRGLSSGNTIYF. DNA for the CDR3: TGTGCCAGCATGAGGGGGTTAAGCTCTGGAAACACCATATATTTT.

The chain couples TRBV28 to TRBJ1-5; D remains unclear. The germline V and J ends were trimmed by 2 bases and 3 bases, with 8 bases remaining between them. Germline loops: CDR1 MDHEN, CDR2 SYDVKM. This CDR3 has 14 amino acids. The CDR3 here is CASSLRRNNQPQHF. The CDR3 coding sequence is TGTGCCAGCAGTTTACGGCGGAACAATCAGCCCCAGCATTTT. Variable domain in full (rest from reference TRBV28 and TRBJ1-5): DVKVTQSSRYLVKRTGEKVFLECVQDMDHENMFWYRQDPGLGLRLIYFSYDVKMKEKGDIPEGYSVSREKKERFSLILESASTNQTSMYLCASSLRRNNQPQHFGDGTRLSIL.

The V and J genes are TRBV2 and TRBJ2-5, with D uncertain. Germline CDR1 SNHLY, CDR2 FYNNEI. This CDR3 spans 12 amino acids. Trimming pared 2 bases from V and 8 bases from J, leaving 9 bases between. The CDR3 bases are TGTGCCAGCAGTGAAAGGGTCACAACCCAGTACTTC. It translates to CASSERVTTQYF.

The chain links TRBV7-2 to TRBJ1-4; a weak D match, TRBD1 (5 bases). The V gene's germline CDR1 is SGHTA and CDR2 FQGNSA. CDR3 length equals 15 residues. V was clipped by 5 bases and J by 2 bases, with 12 bases between them. For the CDR3, the DNA is TGTGCCAGCAGCCCGCCGGGACGGACTAATGAAAAACTGTTTTTT. Amino acid sequence: CASSPPGRTNEKLFF.

V is TRBV14 and J is TRBJ2-2, with D unclear. The CDR3 runs 16 residues. V lost 0 bases, J lost 3 bases, and 11 bases lay in between. Per the germline V gene, CDR1 is SGHDN and CDR2 is FVKESK. This CDR3 is CASSQDNSRYTGELFF. The CDR3 coding sequence is TGTGCCAGCAGCCAAGATAATAGCCGATACACCGGGGAGCTGTTTTTT. Filled out from reference TRBV14 and TRBJ2-2, the complete variable domain reads EAGVTQFPSHSVIEKGQTVTLRCDPISGHDNLYWYRRVMGKEIKFLLHFVKESKQDESGMPNNRFLAERTGGTYSTLKVQPAELEDSGVYFCASSQDNSRYTGELFFGEGSRLTVL.

This clone was counted only a few times. The rearrangement links TRBV5-4 to TRBJ2-5, with 9 bases matching TRBD1. The CDR3 has 15 amino acids. V gave up 3 bases and J gave up 5 bases; unmatched junction bases: 8. CDR1 is SGHNT and CDR2 is YYREEE in the germline V gene (reference sequence). The CDR3 loop reads CASSSWDRVFETQYF. CDR3 DNA sequence: TGTGCCAGCAGCTCCTGGGACAGGGTCTTTGAGACCCAGTACTTC.

The chain combines TRBV5-4 with TRBJ2-1; the match to TRBD1 covers 11 bases. V lost 0 bases to trimming and J lost 6 bases; unmatched junction nucleotides: 2. Germline CDR1 reads SGHNT; CDR2 reads YYREEE (reference sequence). This CDR3 contains 15 residues. The CDR3 is CASSLGGTGGNEQFF. CDR3 in DNA: TGTGCCAGCAGCTTGGGGGGGACAGGGGGCAATGAGCAGTTCTTC.

In DNA, the CDR3 is TGTGCCAGCAAGGCAGGGGGGGCCGGGGAGCTGTTTTTT. Amino acids: CASKAGGAGELFF. The rearrangement links TRBV25-1 to TRBJ2-2; D tentatively reads TRBD1 or TRBD2 (7 bases each). This CDR3 has 13 residues. CDR1 MGHDK and CDR2 SYGVNS come from the germline V gene. V gave up 7 bases and J gave up 6 bases, with 12 bases separating them.

The chain links TRBV3-1 (or the pseudogene TRBV3-2) to TRBJ2-2; the D gene is possibly TRBD2 (6 bases). V was cut by 4 bases and J by 2 bases, with 20 bases left in between. In germline, CDR1 is LGHDT, CDR2 YNNKEL (reference sequence). CDR3 length: 18 residues. Written as DNA, the CDR3 is TGTGCCAGCAGCCGGGGACGGGGGAGAGGTCGTAACACCGGGGAGCTGTTTTTT. It translates to CASSRGRGRGRNTGELFF.

The rearrangement links TRBV28 to TRBJ1-6; 9 bases match TRBD1. Germline loops: CDR1 MDHEN, CDR2 SYDVKM. V trimming: 6 bases; J trimming: 9 bases; junction bases outside the gene matches: 12. CDR3 length equals 16 residues. The CDR3 here is CASRTTGGFSSSPLHF. The CDR3 nucleotides read TGTGCCAGCAGAACGACAGGGGGTTTTTCTAGTTCACCCCTCCACTTT.

V is TRBV6-2 or TRBV6-3 and J is TRBJ2-5; no definite D call. Trimming left V 4 bases short and J 3 bases short, with 6 bases between. This CDR3 has 12 amino acids. The V gene's germline CDR1 is MNHEY and CDR2 SVGEGT. The chain's CDR3 is CASSSLEETQYF. CDR3 DNA: TGTGCCAGCAGTTCTTTAGAAGAGACCCAGTACTTC.

The DNA of the CDR3 is TGTGCCTGGAGTGCTGGGACAGAGGACACTGAAGCTTTCTTT. Translation: CAWSAGTEDTEAFF. The chain combines TRBV30 with TRBJ1-1; the match to TRBD1 covers 7 bases. Germline V gene lookup returns CDR1 GTSNPN and CDR2 SVGIG (reference sequence). Unmatched junction bases numbered 5, after V lost 1 base and J lost 3 bases. The CDR3 has 14 residues.

V and J are TRBV10-2 and TRBJ2-1; tentative D call: TRBD2 (6 bases). CDR1 and CDR2 (germline): WSHSY, SAAADI. The V and J ends lost 7 bases and 8 bases respectively, with 15 bases between them. The CDR3 covers 13 residues. This CDR3 reads CASILAKTHEQFF. The CDR3 bases are TGCGCCAGCATCCTAGCGAAAACTCATGAGCAGTTCTTC.

J is TRBJ1-1 and V is TRBV27, with no clear D. Trimming left V 2 bases short and J 3 bases short, with 7 bases between. Germline V gene lookup returns CDR1 MNHEY and CDR2 SMNVEV (reference sequence). The CDR3 has 13 residues. For the CDR3, the DNA is TGTGCCAGCAGTTTAGGGTTAGACACTGAAGCTTTCTTT. It encodes CASSLGLDTEAFF.